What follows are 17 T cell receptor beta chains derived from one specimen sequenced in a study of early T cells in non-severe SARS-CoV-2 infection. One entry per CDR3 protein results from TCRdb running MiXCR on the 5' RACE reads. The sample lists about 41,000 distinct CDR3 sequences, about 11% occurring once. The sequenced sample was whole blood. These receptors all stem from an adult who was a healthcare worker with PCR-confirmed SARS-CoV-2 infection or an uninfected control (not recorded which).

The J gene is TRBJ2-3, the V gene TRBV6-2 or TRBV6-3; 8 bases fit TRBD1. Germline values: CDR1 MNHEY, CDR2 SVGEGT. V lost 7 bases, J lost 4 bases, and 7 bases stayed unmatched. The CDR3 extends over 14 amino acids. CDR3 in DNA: TGTGCCAGCAACCCCGGGACAGGTTCAGATACGCAGTATTTT. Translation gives CASNPGTGSDTQYF.

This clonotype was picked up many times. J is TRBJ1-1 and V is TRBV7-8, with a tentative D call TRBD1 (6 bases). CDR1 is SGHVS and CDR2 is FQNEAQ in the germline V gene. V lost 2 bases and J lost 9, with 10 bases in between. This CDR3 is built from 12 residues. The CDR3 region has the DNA TGTGCCAGCAGCTTATTCGGGGGGCAAGCTTTCTTT. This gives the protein CASSLFGGQAFF.

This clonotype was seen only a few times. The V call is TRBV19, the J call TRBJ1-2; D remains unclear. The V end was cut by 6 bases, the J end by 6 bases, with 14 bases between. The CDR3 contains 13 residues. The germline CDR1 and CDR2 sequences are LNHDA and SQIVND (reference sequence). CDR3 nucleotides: TGTGCCAGTAGGACCACGGAGACCCATGGCTACACCTTC. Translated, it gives CASRTTETHGYTF.

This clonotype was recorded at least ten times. The CDR3 loop is CSAGRQSEAFF. In DNA, the CDR3 is TGCAGTGCTGGAAGGCAGAGTGAAGCTTTCTTT. The chain recombines TRBV20-1 with TRBJ1-1; no definite D call. The germline CDR1 and CDR2 sequences are DFQATT and SNEGSKA (reference sequence). The CDR3 has 11 amino acids. The V gene lost 5 bases and the J gene lost 7 bases, with 11 bases spanning the gap.

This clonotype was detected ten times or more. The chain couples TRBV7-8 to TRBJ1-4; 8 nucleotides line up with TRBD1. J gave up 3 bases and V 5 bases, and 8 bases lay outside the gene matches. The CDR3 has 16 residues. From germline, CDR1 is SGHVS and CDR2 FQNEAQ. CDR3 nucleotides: TGTGCCAGCAGCCTGAGGAGGGACAGGTCTAATGAAAAACTGTTTTTT. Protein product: CASSLRRDRSNEKLFF.

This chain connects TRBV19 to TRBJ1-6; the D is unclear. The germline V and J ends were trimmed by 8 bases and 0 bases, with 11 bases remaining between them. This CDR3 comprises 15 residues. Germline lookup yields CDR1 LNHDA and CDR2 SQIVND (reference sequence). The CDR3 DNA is TGTGCCAGTGGCCCGCAGAGCTCCTATAATTCACCCCTCCACTTT. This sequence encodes CASGPQSSYNSPLHF.

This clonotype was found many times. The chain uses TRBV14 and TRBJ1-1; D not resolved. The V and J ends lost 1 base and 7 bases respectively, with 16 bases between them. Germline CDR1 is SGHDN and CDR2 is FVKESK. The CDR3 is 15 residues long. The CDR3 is CASSQATGRAIEAFF. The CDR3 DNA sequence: TGTGCCAGCAGCCAAGCCACGGGTCGGGCCATTGAAGCTTTCTTT.

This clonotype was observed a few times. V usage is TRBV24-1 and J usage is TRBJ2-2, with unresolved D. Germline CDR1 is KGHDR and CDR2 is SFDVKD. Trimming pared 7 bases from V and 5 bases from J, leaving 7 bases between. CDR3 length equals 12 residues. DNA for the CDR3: TGTGCCACCAGCAAACTAACCGGGGAGCTGTTTTTT. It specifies CATSKLTGELFF.

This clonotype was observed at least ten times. In nucleotides, the CDR3 is TGTGCCACCAGTGAGGCAGCGGTTACGCAGTATTTT. This encodes CATSEAAVTQYF. V gene TRBV24-1 combines with J gene TRBJ2-3, with a tentative D call TRBD2 (5 bases). Trimming removed 4 bases at V and 8 bases at J, with 9 bases between. The germline gives CDR1 KGHDR, CDR2 SFDVKD. The CDR3 spans 12 residues.

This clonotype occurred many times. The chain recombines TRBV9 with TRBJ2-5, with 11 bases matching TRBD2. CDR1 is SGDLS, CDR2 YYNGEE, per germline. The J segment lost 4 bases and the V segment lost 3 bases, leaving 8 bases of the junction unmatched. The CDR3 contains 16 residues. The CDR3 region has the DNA TGTGCCAGCAGCGGAGGACTAGCGGGTGGTGTAGAGACCCAGTACTTC. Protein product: CASSGGLAGGVETQYF.

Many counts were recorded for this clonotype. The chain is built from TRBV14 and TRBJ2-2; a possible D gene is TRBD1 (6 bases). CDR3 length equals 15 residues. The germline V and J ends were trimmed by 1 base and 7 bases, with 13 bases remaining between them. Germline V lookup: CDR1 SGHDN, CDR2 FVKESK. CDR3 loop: CASSQGKQGSGELFF. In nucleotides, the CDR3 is TGTGCCAGCAGCCAAGGGAAACAGGGAAGCGGGGAGCTGTTTTTT.

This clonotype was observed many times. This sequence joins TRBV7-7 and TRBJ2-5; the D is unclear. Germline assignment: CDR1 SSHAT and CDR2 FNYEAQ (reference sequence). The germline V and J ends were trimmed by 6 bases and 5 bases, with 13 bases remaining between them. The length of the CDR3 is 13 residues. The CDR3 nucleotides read TGTGCCAGCAGAAATACCGGTTCCGAGACCCAGTACTTC. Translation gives CASRNTGSETQYF.

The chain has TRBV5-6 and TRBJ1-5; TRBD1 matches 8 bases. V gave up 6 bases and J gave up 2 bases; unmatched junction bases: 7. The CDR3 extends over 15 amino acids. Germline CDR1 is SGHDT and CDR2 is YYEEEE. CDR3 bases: TGTGCCAGCACCCGGACAGGGTTTGGCAATCAGCCCCAGCATTTT. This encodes CASTRTGFGNQPQHF.

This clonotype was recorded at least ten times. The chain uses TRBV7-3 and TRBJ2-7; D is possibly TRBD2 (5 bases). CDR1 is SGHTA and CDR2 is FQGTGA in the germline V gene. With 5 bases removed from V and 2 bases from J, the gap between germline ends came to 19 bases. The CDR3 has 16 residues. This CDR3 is CASSPTPTSSAYEQYF. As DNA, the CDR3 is TGTGCCAGCAGCCCTACCCCAACTAGTTCTGCCTACGAGCAGTACTTC.

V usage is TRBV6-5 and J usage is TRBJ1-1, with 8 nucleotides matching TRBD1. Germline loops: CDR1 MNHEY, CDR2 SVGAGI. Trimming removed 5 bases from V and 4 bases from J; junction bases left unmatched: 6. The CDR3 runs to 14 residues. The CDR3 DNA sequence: TGTGCCAGCAGTCAACAGGGGGGGCCCACTGAAGCTTTCTTT. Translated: CASSQQGGPTEAFF.

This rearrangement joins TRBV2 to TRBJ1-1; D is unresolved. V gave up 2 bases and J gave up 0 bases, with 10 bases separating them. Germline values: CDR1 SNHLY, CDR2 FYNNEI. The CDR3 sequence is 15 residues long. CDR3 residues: CASSESPAMNTEAFF. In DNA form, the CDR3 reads TGTGCCAGCAGTGAAAGCCCAGCCATGAACACTGAAGCTTTCTTT.

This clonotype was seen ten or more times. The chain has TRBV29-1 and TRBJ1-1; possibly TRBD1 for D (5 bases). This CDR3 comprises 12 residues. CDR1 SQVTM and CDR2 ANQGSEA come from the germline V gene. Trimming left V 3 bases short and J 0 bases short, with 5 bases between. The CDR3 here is CSVEDMNTEAFF. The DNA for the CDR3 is TGCAGCGTTGAGGACATGAACACTGAAGCTTTCTTT.